Included here is one TCR beta chain sequence, with context. The data originate from a study of blood T cell repertoires in COVID-19. At the level of the study: T cells, B-cell-depleted T cells, or PBMCs provided the cDNA or gDNA that served as material.

The germline V gene encodes CDR1 SGDLS and CDR2 YYNGEE. The CDR3 has 15 amino acids. Deletions cut 4 bases from V and 0 bases from J, with 11 bases between. Clones were read by immunoSEQ multiplex PCR, and TCRdb kept only the in-frame ones, dropping some. The table has about 400,000 clones, about 89% seen once. The sequenced sample consisted of PBMCs or T cells enriched from blood (not recorded which). The TCR sequence derives from a middle-aged man in a cohort exposed to, infected with or recovered from COVID-19 (not recorded which). This sequence joins TRBV9 and TRBJ1-3; perhaps TRBD1 as D (6 bases). Here the CDR3 reads CASSKQGNSGNTIYF. CDR3 DNA sequence: TGTGCCAGCAGCAAACAGGGAAACTCTGGAAACACCATATATTTT.